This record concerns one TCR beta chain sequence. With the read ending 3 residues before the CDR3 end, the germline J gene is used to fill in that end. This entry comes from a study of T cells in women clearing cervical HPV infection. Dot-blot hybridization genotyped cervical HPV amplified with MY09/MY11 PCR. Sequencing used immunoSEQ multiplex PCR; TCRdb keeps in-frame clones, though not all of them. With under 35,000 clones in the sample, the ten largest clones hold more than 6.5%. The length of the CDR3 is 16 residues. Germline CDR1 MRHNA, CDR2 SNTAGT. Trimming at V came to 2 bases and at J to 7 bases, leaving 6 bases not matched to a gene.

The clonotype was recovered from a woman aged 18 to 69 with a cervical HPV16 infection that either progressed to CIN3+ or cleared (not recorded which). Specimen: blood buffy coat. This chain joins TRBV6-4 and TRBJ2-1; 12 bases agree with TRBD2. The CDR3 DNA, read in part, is TGTGCCAGCAGTGACGCTAGCGGGGGGGCTGGGAATGAG. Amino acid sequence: CASSDASGGAGNE. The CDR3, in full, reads CASSDASGGAGNEQFF.